The 4 T cell receptor beta chains given below trace back to one sample, sequenced in a study of OX40 agonist ivuxolimab in advanced cancers. The data were produced by immunoSEQ multiplex PCR, yet TCRdb's version contains in-frame clones alone and is incomplete. The sample shows roughly 62,000 clones, about nine tenths of them seen only once. This sample comprised CD4+ or CD8+ T cells sorted from blood, obtained in a trial of the OX40 agonist ivuxolimab. These receptors were taken from an adult with an advanced solid tumor such as melanoma, head and neck, liver or kidney cancer.

This clone occurred once. This chain connects TRBV7-2 to TRBJ2-1; the match to TRBD2 covers 13 bases. Trimming cost V 3 bases and J 4 bases; bases outside gene matches: 0. The germline gives CDR1 SGHTA, CDR2 FQGNSA. CDR3 length equals 15 residues. This CDR3 reads CASSLTSGRYNEQFF. The CDR3, as DNA: TGTGCCAGCAGCTTGACTAGCGGGAGGTACAATGAGCAGTTCTTC.

The genes are TRBV11-2 and TRBJ2-7; a possible D gene is TRBD1 (5 bases). V was shortened by 1 base and J by 4 bases, with 11 bases between the two germline ends. Germline V lookup: CDR1 SGHAT, CDR2 FQNNGV. The CDR3 runs to 14 residues. DNA for the CDR3: TGTGCCAGCAGCTTAGGCGGTCAGGGATACGAGCAGTACTTC. It translates to CASSLGGQGYEQYF. The full variable domain, with the rest looked up from reference TRBV11-2 and TRBJ2-7, is EAGVAQSPRYKIIEKRQSVAFWCNPISGHATLYWYQQILGQGPKLLIQFQNNGVVDDSQLPKDRFSAERLKGVDSTLKIQPAKLEDSAVYLCASSLGGQGYEQYFGPGTRLTVT.

The chain carries TRBV7-1 and TRBJ2-7; D unresolved. TRBV7-1 is an ORF; its function is uncertain. The CDR3 loop spans 12 amino acids. Trimming took 4 bases from V and 3 from J, leaving 7 bases between them. The CDR3 DNA reads as TGTGCCAGCAGCTTAGTCGACTACGAGCAGTACTTC. It codes for CASSLVDYEQYF.

This sequence joins TRBV6-5 and TRBJ2-1, with 10 bases identical to TRBD1. In germline, CDR1 is MNHEY, CDR2 SVGAGI. CDR3 size: 15 residues. J gave up 3 bases and V 5 bases, and 4 bases lay outside the gene matches. The CDR3 region is CASSTRDRGYNEQFF. The CDR3, as DNA: TGTGCCAGCAGTACTCGGGACAGGGGCTACAATGAGCAGTTCTTC.